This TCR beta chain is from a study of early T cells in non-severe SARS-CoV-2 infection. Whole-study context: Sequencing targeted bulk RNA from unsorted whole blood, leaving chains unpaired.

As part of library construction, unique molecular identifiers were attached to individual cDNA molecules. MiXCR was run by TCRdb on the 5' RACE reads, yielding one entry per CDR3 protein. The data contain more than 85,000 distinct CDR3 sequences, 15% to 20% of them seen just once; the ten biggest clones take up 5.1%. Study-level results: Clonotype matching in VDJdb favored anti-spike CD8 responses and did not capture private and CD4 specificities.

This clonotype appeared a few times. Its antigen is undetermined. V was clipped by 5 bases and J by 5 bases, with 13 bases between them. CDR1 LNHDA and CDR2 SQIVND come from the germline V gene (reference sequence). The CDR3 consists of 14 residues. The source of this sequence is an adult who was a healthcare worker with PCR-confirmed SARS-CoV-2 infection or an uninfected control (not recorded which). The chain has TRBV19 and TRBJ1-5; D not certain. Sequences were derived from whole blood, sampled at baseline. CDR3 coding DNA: TGTGCCAGTAGTCTAACAGCGCGCGATCAGCCCCAGCATTTT. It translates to CASSLTARDQPQHF.